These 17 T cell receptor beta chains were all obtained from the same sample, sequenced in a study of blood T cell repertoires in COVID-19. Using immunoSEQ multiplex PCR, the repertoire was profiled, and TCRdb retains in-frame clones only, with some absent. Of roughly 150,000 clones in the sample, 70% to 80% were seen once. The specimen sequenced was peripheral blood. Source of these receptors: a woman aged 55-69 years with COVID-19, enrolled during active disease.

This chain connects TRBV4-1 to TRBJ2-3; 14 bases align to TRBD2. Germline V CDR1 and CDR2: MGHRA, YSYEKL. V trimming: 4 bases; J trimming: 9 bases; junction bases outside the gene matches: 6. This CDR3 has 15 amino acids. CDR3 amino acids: CASSPGLAGVETQYF. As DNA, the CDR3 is TGCGCCAGCAGCCCGGGACTAGCGGGGGTAGAGACGCAGTATTTT.

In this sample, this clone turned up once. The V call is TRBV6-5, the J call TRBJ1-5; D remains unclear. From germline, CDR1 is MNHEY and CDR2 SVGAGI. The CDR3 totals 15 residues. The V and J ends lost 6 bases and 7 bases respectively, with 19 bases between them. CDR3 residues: CASRPSPKAGQPQHF. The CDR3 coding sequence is TGTGCCAGCAGGCCCTCCCCAAAGGCAGGACAGCCCCAGCATTTT.

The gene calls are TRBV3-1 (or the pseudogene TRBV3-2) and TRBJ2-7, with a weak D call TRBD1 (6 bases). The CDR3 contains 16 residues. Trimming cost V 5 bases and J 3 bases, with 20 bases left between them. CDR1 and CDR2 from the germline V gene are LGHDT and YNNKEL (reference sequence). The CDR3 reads CASSECQGLFDYEQYF. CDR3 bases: TGTGCCAGCAGCGAATGCCAGGGGCTGTTTGACTACGAGCAGTACTTC.

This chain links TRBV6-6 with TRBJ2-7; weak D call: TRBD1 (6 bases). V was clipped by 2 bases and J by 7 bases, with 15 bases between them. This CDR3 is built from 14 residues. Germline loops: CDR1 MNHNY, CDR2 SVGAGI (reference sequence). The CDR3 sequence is CASSYDAGAGEQYF. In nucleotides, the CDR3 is TGTGCCAGCAGTTACGATGCAGGGGCTGGGGAGCAGTACTTC.

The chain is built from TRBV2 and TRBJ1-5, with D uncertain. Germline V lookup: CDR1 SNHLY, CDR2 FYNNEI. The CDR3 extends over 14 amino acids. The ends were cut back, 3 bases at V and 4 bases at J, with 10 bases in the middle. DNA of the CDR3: TGTGCCAGCAGTGAGTCGCGGATGAATCAGCCCCAGCATTTT. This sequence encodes CASSESRMNQPQHF.

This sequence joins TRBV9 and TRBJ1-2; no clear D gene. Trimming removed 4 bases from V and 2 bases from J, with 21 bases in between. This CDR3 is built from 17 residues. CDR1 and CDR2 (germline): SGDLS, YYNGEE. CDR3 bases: TGTGCCAGCAGCCTCCGACAATCCCGAAATCCAAACTATGGCTACACCTTC. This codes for CASSLRQSRNPNYGYTF.

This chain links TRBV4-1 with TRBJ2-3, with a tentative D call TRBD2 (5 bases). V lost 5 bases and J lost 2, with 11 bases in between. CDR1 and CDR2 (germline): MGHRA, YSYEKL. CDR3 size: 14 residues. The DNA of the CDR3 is TGCGCCAGCAGCGGCCGGGAATTCACAGATACGCAGTATTTT. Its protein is CASSGREFTDTQYF.

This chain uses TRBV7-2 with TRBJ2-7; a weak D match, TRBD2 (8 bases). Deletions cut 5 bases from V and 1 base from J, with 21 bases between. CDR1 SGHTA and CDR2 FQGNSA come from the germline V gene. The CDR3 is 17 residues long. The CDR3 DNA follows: TGTGCCAGCAGCACCCCAGGGGGACTAGGGATTTCCTACGAGCAGTACTTC. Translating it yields CASSTPGGLGISYEQYF.

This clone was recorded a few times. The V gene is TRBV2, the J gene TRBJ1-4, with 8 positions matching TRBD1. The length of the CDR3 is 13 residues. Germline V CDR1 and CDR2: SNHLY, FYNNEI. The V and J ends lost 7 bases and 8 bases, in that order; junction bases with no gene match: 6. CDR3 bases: TGTGCCAGCATTGCCGGGACAGGAGAAAAACTGTTTTTT. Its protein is CASIAGTGEKLFF. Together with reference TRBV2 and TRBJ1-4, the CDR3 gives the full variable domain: EPEVTQTPSHQVTQMGQEVILRCVPISNHLYFYWYRQILGQKVEFLVSFYNNEISEKSEIFDDQFSVERPDGSNFTLKIRSTKLEDSAMYFCASIAGTGEKLFFGSGTQLSVL.

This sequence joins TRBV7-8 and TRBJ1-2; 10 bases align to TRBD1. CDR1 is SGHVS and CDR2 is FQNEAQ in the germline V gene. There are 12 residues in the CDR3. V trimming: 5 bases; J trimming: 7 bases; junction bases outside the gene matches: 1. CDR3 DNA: TGTGCCAGCAGCCGGACAGGGGGTGGCTACACCTTC. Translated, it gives CASSRTGGGYTF.

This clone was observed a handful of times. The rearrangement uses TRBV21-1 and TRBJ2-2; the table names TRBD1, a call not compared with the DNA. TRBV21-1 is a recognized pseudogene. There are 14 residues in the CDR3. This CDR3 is CASSNRQAGRELFF. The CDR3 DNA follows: TGTGCCAGCAGCAATCGACAGGCTGGCAGGGAGCTGTTTTTT.

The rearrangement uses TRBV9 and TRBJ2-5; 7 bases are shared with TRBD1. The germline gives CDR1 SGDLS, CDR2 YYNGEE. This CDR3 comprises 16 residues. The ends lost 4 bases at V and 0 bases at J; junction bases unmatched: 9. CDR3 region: CASSPTSTGYQETQYF. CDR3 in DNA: TGTGCCAGCAGCCCAACATCGACAGGGTACCAAGAGACCCAGTACTTC.

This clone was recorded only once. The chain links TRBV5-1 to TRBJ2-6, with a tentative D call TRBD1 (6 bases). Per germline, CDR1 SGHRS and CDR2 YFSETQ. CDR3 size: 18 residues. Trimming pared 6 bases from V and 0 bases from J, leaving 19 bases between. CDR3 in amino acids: CASTTGLLMGSGANVLTF. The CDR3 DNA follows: TGCGCCAGCACCACAGGGCTCCTAATGGGCTCTGGGGCCAACGTCCTGACTTTC.

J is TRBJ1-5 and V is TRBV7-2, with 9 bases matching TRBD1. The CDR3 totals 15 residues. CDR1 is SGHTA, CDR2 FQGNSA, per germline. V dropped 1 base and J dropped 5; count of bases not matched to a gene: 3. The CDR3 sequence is CASSLVGTGYQPQHF. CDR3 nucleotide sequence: TGTGCCAGCAGCTTAGTTGGGACAGGGTATCAGCCCCAGCATTTT.

The CDR3: CASSPTSFSYNEQFF. The CDR3 coding sequence is TGTGCCAGCAGCCCGACTAGCTTCTCCTACAATGAGCAGTTCTTC. This chain links TRBV5-8 with TRBJ2-1, with 7 bases matching TRBD2. The CDR3 is 15 residues long. V gave up 4 bases and J gave up 0 bases; unmatched junction bases: 4. CDR1 is SGHTS, CDR2 YDEGEE, per germline.

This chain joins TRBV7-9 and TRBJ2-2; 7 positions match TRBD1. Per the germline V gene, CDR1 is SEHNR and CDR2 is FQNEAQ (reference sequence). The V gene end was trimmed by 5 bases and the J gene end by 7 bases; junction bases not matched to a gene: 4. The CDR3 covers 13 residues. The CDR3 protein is CASSPDRVGELFF. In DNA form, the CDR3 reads TGTGCCAGCAGCCCTGACAGGGTCGGGGAGCTGTTTTTT.

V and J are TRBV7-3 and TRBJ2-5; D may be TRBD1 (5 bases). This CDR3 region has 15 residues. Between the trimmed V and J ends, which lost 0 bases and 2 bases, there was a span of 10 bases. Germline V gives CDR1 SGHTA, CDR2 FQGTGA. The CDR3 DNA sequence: TGTGCCAGCAGCTTAACACAGGACCTTCAAGAGACCCAGTACTTC. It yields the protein CASSLTQDLQETQYF.